The 20 T cell receptor beta chains below were found in one sample sequenced in a study of cytomegalovirus exposure and HLA in healthy donors. Repertoires were generated with immunoSEQ multiplex PCR, while TCRdb's copy carries only in-frame clones and drops some. The profile shows 45,000 to 55,000 clones, 88% of them singletons. Material: PBMCs. The receptors here all came from a woman aged 25 to 39 in good health and CMV-seronegative.

The rearrangement uses TRBV10-3 and TRBJ1-1; D may be TRBD1 (5 bases). The CDR3 is made up of 12 amino acids. The V gene lost 6 bases and the J gene lost 6 bases, with 11 bases spanning the gap. Germline V CDR1 and CDR2: ENHRY, SYGVKD. The CDR3 loop is CAIRETGSEAFF. In DNA form, the CDR3 reads TGTGCCATCAGGGAAACAGGATCTGAAGCTTTCTTT.

This clone came up once. The chain is built from TRBV5-4 and TRBJ1-2; D might be TRBD1 (6 bases). This CDR3 comprises 13 residues. Germline V lookup: CDR1 SGHNT, CDR2 YYREEE (reference sequence). The V and J ends lost 0 bases and 8 bases respectively, with 11 bases between them. CDR3 amino acids: CASSLDPQGGYTF. CDR3 in DNA: TGTGCCAGCAGCTTGGACCCTCAGGGGGGCTACACCTTC.

Note on this clone: Other nucleotide sequences in the sample specify the same CDR3. The J gene is TRBJ2-5, the V gene TRBV6-1, with 8 bases identical to TRBD1. From germline, CDR1 is MNHNS and CDR2 SASEGT. CDR3 length equals 14 residues. Trimming took 3 bases from V and 2 from J; bases not matched to a gene: 2. In nucleotides, the CDR3 is TGTGCCAGCAGTGAGGACAGGGATCAAGAGACCCAGTACTTC. Protein product: CASSEDRDQETQYF.

V and J are TRBV5-1 and TRBJ2-1; 8 bases are shared with TRBD2. Germline CDR1 is SGHRS and CDR2 is YFSETQ. J lost 2 bases, V lost 6 bases, and 7 bases had no gene match. This CDR3 is 15 amino acids long. This chain's CDR3 is CASTGLAGTYNEQFF. In DNA form, the CDR3 reads TGCGCCAGCACGGGCCTAGCGGGTACCTACAATGAGCAGTTCTTC.

The V gene is TRBV4-3, the J gene TRBJ2-1, with 11 bases identical to TRBD2. The junction had 8 bases not matched to a gene; V was cut back by 0 bases and J by 10 bases. The CDR3 covers 16 residues. Germline V gene sequence: CDR1 LGHNA, CDR2 YSLEER. The CDR3 sequence is CASSQDGLAGGGEQFF. The CDR3 DNA follows: TGCGCCAGCAGCCAAGACGGGCTAGCGGGAGGTGGCGAGCAGTTCTTC.

This chain links TRBV19 with TRBJ2-7; 7 nucleotides match TRBD1. CDR3 length equals 14 residues. V lost 4 bases and J lost 4; bases outside the gene matches: 7. Per the germline V gene, CDR1 is LNHDA and CDR2 is SQIVND (reference sequence). The CDR3 region has the DNA TGTGCCAGTAGTACCCGGGACAGTCTGTACGAGCAGTACTTC. As protein: CASSTRDSLYEQYF.

The chain uses TRBV5-1 and TRBJ2-1; 9 bases map to TRBD1. Trimming removed 4 bases from V and 4 bases from J; junction bases left unmatched: 6. Germline V gene sequence: CDR1 SGHRS, CDR2 YFSETQ. The CDR3 runs to 15 residues. The CDR3 DNA reads as TGCGCCAGCAGCGCCTCGGGACAGGGTTACAATGAGCAGTTCTTC. It yields the protein CASSASGQGYNEQFF.

The chain recombines TRBV6-1 with TRBJ1-4; 7 nucleotides match TRBD1. Trimming at V came to 0 bases and at J to 4 bases, leaving 5 bases not matched to a gene. The germline CDR1 and CDR2 sequences are MNHNS and SASEGT. This CDR3 region has 16 residues. CDR3 residues: CASSEARNRGNEKLFF. CDR3 nucleotides: TGTGCCAGCAGTGAAGCGCGGAACAGGGGTAATGAAAAACTGTTTTTT.

The chain employs TRBV2 and TRBJ2-7, with 7 bases lining up with TRBD1. Unmatched junction bases numbered 3, after V lost 6 bases and J lost 1 base. CDR3 length equals 13 residues. The germline gives CDR1 SNHLY, CDR2 FYNNEI. The CDR3 reads CASRDRFSYEQYF. The CDR3 bases are TGTGCCAGCAGGGACAGGTTTTCCTACGAGCAGTACTTC.

The rearrangement links TRBV28 to TRBJ1-2; D is unclear. CDR1 is MDHEN and CDR2 is SYDVKM in the germline V gene. The CDR3 consists of 12 residues. V lost 4 bases and J lost 6, with 9 bases in between. The CDR3 here is CASSYVGDGYTF. The CDR3 nucleotides are TGTGCCAGCAGTTATGTCGGGGATGGCTACACCTTC.

The chain uses TRBV25-1 and TRBJ1-1; TRBD1 matches 10 bases. The CDR3 is made up of 15 amino acids. Germline assignment: CDR1 MGHDK and CDR2 SYGVNS. Unmatched junction bases numbered 5, after V lost 4 bases and J lost 3 bases. This chain's CDR3 is CASSVGDRGYTEAFF. The CDR3 coding sequence is TGTGCCAGCAGTGTAGGGGACAGGGGATACACTGAAGCTTTCTTT.

V is TRBV7-2 and J is TRBJ2-2, with D unclear. The CDR3 loop spans 16 amino acids. Germline CDR1 reads SGHTA; CDR2 reads FQGNSA. Trimming took off 2 bases at V and 4 bases at J, with 14 bases between the two ends. The CDR3 here is CASSLSVVDGTGELFF. The DNA for the CDR3 is TGTGCCAGCAGCTTATCGGTGGTCGATGGCACCGGGGAGCTGTTTTTT.

V and J are TRBV5-4 and TRBJ2-2, with 11 bases identical to TRBD1. Germline CDR1 is SGHNT and CDR2 is YYREEE (reference sequence). Unmatched junction bases numbered 10, after V lost 7 bases and J lost 5 bases. This CDR3 has 16 amino acids. The CDR3 here is CASSPAGTGGTGELFF. Written as DNA, the CDR3 is TGTGCCAGCTCCCCGGCGGGGACAGGGGGGACCGGGGAGCTGTTTTTT.

The rearrangement uses TRBV19 and TRBJ2-3, with D hard to call. V was trimmed by 0 bases and J by 3 bases, leaving 7 bases between them. Per germline, CDR1 LNHDA and CDR2 SQIVND (reference sequence). This CDR3 region has 14 residues. CDR3 residues: CASSIDSPTDTQYF. The CDR3 bases are TGTGCCAGTAGTATAGATTCCCCGACAGATACGCAGTATTTT. The variable domain in full, with the rest retrieved from reference TRBV19 and TRBJ2-3, is DGGITQSPKYLFRKEGQNVTLSCEQNLNHDAMYWYRQDPGQGLRLIYYSQIVNDFQKGDIAEGYSVSREKKESFPLTVTSAQKNPTAFYLCASSIDSPTDTQYFGPGTRLTVL.

V is TRBV5-1 and J is TRBJ2-1; TRBD2 matches 11 bases. V shed 0 bases and J 4 bases; nucleotides not matched to a gene: 3. From germline, CDR1 is SGHRS and CDR2 YFSETQ. The CDR3 is 16 residues long. The CDR3 nucleotides read TGCGCCAGCAGCTTGGATCGACTAGCGGGATACAATGAGCAGTTCTTC. Protein: CASSLDRLAGYNEQFF.

The rearrangement joins TRBV7-8 to TRBJ2-1, with TRBD2 matching 8 bases. This CDR3 is 15 amino acids long. V shed 4 bases and J 9 bases; nucleotides not matched to a gene: 11. Germline V CDR1 and CDR2: SGHVS, FQNEAQ. The CDR3 DNA sequence: TGTGCCAGCAGCTGGACTAGCAGGGAGTTCGGTGAGCAGTTCTTC. It translates to CASSWTSREFGEQFF.

The CDR3, as DNA: TGTGCCAGCAGTGCCGGACAGGGAACTGAAGCTTTCTTT. This codes for CASSAGQGTEAFF. The chain uses TRBV6-6 and TRBJ1-1; 8 nucleotides match TRBD1. The V and J ends lost 5 bases and 5 bases, in that order; junction bases with no gene match: 4. Germline V lookup: CDR1 MNHNY, CDR2 SVGAGI (reference sequence). The CDR3 extends over 13 amino acids.

The rearrangement uses TRBV30 and TRBJ2-5; 13 positions agree with TRBD2. CDR3 length: 15 residues. V was clipped by 4 bases and J by 5 bases; unmatched bases: 7. CDR1 and CDR2 (germline): GTSNPN, SVGIG (reference sequence). The CDR3 nucleotides are TGTGCCTGGATCCCTGGGACTAGCGGGGTGGAGACCCAGTACTTC. Residues: CAWIPGTSGVETQYF.

V and J are TRBV7-2 and TRBJ1-1; possible D gene TRBD1, 6 bases. V was trimmed by 3 bases and J by 2 bases, leaving 10 bases between them. CDR1 and CDR2 (germline): SGHTA, FQGNSA. This CDR3 has 14 amino acids. For the CDR3, the DNA is TGTGCCAGCAGCTTCGGCAGGGGCAACACTGAAGCTTTCTTT. The encoded protein is CASSFGRGNTEAFF.

The chain joins TRBV29-1 to TRBJ2-1, with TRBD1 as a possible D gene (5 bases). This CDR3 has 11 amino acids. V lost 4 bases and J 8 bases, leaving 9 bases between the germline ends. CDR1 is SQVTM, CDR2 ANQGSEA, per germline. The DNA for the CDR3 is TGCAGCGTTGTAGGGGCTTATGAGCAGTTCTTC. As protein: CSVVGAYEQFF.